Below are 18 T cell receptor beta chains sequenced from a single sample in a study of blood T cell repertoires in COVID-19. Using immunoSEQ multiplex PCR, the repertoire was profiled, and TCRdb retains in-frame clones only, with some absent. The data contain about 270,000 clones, 86% of them singletons. The specimen sequenced was peripheral blood. The receptors were sampled from a woman in her 70s with COVID-19, enrolled during active disease.

The chain is built from TRBV25-1 and TRBJ1-2; D may be TRBD1 (5 bases). Germline CDR1 and CDR2: MGHDK and SYGVNS. Trimming pared 7 bases from V and 7 bases from J, leaving 13 bases between. This CDR3 comprises 12 residues. CDR3: CASKEKGAGYTF. The DNA of the CDR3 is TGTGCCAGCAAGGAGAAAGGGGCTGGCTACACCTTC.

The CDR3 reads CASSPLRGVGEKLFF. DNA of the CDR3: TGTGCCAGCAGTCCCCTCCGGGGGGTGGGAGAAAAACTGTTTTTT. The chain employs TRBV28 and TRBJ1-4, with D possibly matching TRBD1 (5 bases). The ends were cut back, 5 bases at V and 8 bases at J, with 18 bases in the middle. CDR1 is MDHEN and CDR2 is SYDVKM in the germline V gene. The CDR3 consists of 15 residues.

J is TRBJ1-1 and V is TRBV11-2; no definite D call. Germline assignment: CDR1 SGHAT and CDR2 FQNNGV. This CDR3 is built from 14 residues. V lost 0 bases to trimming and J lost 5 bases, with 10 bases between them. The CDR3 region is CASSLEGGLTEAFF. The CDR3 nucleotides read TGTGCCAGCAGCTTAGAGGGAGGGTTAACTGAAGCTTTCTTT.

The chain uses TRBV7-2 and TRBJ1-1; D is perhaps TRBD1 (5 bases). Germline CDR1 is SGHTA and CDR2 is FQGNSA. This CDR3 region has 15 residues. Trimming took off 3 bases at V and 3 bases at J, with 14 bases between the two ends. The CDR3 region has the DNA TGTGCCAGCAGCTTCGTTAGGACAAGACACACTGAAGCTTTCTTT. Translated: CASSFVRTRHTEAFF.

The chain combines TRBV9 with TRBJ1-4; D is undetermined. V lost 2 bases and J 5 bases, leaving 10 bases between the germline ends. This CDR3 is 14 amino acids long. Germline CDR1 is SGDLS and CDR2 is YYNGEE. CDR3 sequence reads: CASSVGQYNEKLFF. CDR3 coding DNA: TGTGCCAGCAGCGTGGGCCAGTACAATGAAAAACTGTTTTTT.

V and J are TRBV7-9 and TRBJ2-1; 8 bases agree with TRBD1. CDR1 is SEHNR and CDR2 is FQNEAQ in the germline V gene (reference sequence). V trimming: 4 bases; J trimming: 8 bases; junction bases outside the gene matches: 10. CDR3 length: 15 amino acids. For the CDR3, the DNA is TGTGCCAGCAGCTATCCCCGGACAGGGTGGGATGAGCAGTTCTTC. Amino acids: CASSYPRTGWDEQFF.

This clone appeared once. The V and J genes are TRBV24-1 and TRBJ2-1, with D maybe TRBD2 (5 bases). Trimming removed 4 bases from V and 9 bases from J, with 15 bases in between. The CDR3 is 14 amino acids. Per the germline V gene, CDR1 is KGHDR and CDR2 is SFDVKD. The CDR3 coding sequence is TGTGCCACCAGTGAGGCGGGCAGCCCCACTGAGCAGTTCTTC. The encoded protein is CATSEAGSPTEQFF.

The genes are TRBV11-2 and TRBJ2-7; TRBD2 matches at 7 bases. The CDR3 has 15 amino acids. Germline V gives CDR1 SGHAT, CDR2 FQNNGV. J lost 3 bases, V lost 3 bases, and 8 bases had no gene match. CDR3 in DNA: TGTGCCAGCAGCTTGGGGCGGGGGTATATCTACGAGCAGTACTTC. Amino acid sequence: CASSLGRGYIYEQYF.

This clone was recorded a few times. The chain has TRBV19 and TRBJ1-1; TRBD1 agrees at 7 bases. CDR3 length equals 14 residues. Germline V gives CDR1 LNHDA, CDR2 SQIVND (reference sequence). The V segment lost 7 bases and the J segment 7 bases; nucleotides outside the gene matches: 12. Here the CDR3 reads CASKSLEGAGEAFF. Here the CDR3 DNA reads TGTGCCAGTAAATCGTTGGAGGGGGCAGGTGAAGCTTTCTTT.

The CDR3 bases are TGTGCCAGCAGCTTAGATGCGGGGGCTCCGAACACCGGGGAGCTGTTTTTT. It encodes CASSLDAGAPNTGELFF. The chain couples TRBV11-3 to TRBJ2-2; possible D gene TRBD2, 7 bases. The CDR3 sequence is 17 residues long. V lost 0 bases and J lost 0, with 11 bases in between. CDR1 is SGHNT, CDR2 YENEEA, per germline.

This chain joins TRBV19 and TRBJ1-2; weak D call: TRBD1 (6 bases). The ends were cut back, 7 bases at V and 6 bases at J, with 9 bases in the middle. Germline CDR1 is LNHDA and CDR2 is SQIVND (reference sequence). The CDR3 spans 11 residues. The CDR3 bases are TGTGCCAGTATTGGGGGCCATGGCTACACCTTC. It specifies CASIGGHGYTF.

V is TRBV7-3 and J is TRBJ2-3, with D possibly being TRBD1 (6 bases). V lost 5 bases, J lost 2 bases, and 17 bases lay in between. The CDR3 sequence is 16 residues long. Germline CDR1 is SGHTA and CDR2 is FQGTGA. CDR3 bases: TGTGCCAGCAGCAAATTACGACGGGACACCACAGATACGCAGTATTTT. It codes for CASSKLRRDTTDTQYF.

This clone was picked up a small number of times. The J gene is TRBJ1-2, the V gene TRBV6-1, with 7 bases aligning to TRBD1. Trimming at V came to 1 base and at J to 4 bases, leaving 3 bases not matched to a gene. There are 14 residues in the CDR3. The V gene's germline CDR1 is MNHNS and CDR2 SASEGT. CDR3 amino acids: CASSEGQGFYGYTF. CDR3 bases: TGTGCCAGCAGTGAAGGACAGGGATTCTATGGCTACACCTTC.

The gene calls are TRBV7-2 and TRBJ1-2, with a weak D call TRBD1 (5 bases). The ends were cut back, 2 bases at V and 1 base at J, with 11 bases in the middle. Germline loops: CDR1 SGHTA, CDR2 FQGNSA. This CDR3 region has 15 residues. The CDR3 DNA is TGTGCCAGCAGCTTAAATCCAGGGATTAACTATGGCTACACCTTC. This encodes CASSLNPGINYGYTF.

V is TRBV29-1 and J is TRBJ2-1; TRBD1 might be the D (5 bases). Germline V gives CDR1 SQVTM, CDR2 ANQGSEA. Trimming stripped 3 bases from V and 6 bases from J, with 18 bases between. The CDR3 contains 15 residues. This chain's CDR3 is CSVDNPWTPFNEQFF. CDR3 DNA sequence: TGCAGCGTTGATAACCCATGGACACCTTTCAATGAGCAGTTCTTC.

The chain combines TRBV9 with TRBJ2-3; TRBD2 agrees at 13 bases. Germline lookup yields CDR1 SGDLS and CDR2 YYNGEE. The CDR3 extends over 17 amino acids. V lost 4 bases and J lost 1; bases outside the gene matches: 6. The CDR3 nucleotides read TGTGCCAGCAGCCCACTAGCGGGGGGGCCAGGCACAGATACGCAGTATTTT. It encodes CASSPLAGGPGTDTQYF.

The J gene is TRBJ2-1, the V gene TRBV27; D is unresolved. V shed 6 bases and J shed 7 bases, with 7 bases lying between them. This CDR3 comprises 11 residues. Germline-derived CDR1 and CDR2 are MNHEY and SMNVEV (reference sequence). The CDR3 bases are TGTGCCAGCAGACGAGTAAATGAGCAGTTCTTC. Translating gives CASRRVNEQFF.

This clone was found once. The gene calls are TRBV6-5 and TRBJ2-1; 7 bases line up with TRBD2. CDR1 and CDR2 (germline): MNHEY, SVGAGI. There are 13 residues in the CDR3. The ends lost 9 bases at V and 8 bases at J; junction bases unmatched: 10. CDR3 residues: CARRGLDLDEQFF. The CDR3 coding sequence is TGTGCCAGGAGAGGACTAGATCTCGATGAGCAGTTCTTC.